Sequencing of this T cell receptor beta chain was carried out in a study of CD8 T cells in Susac syndrome. Overall study: When blood was collected, patients with Susac syndrome were therapy-naive, were taking corticosteroids, or were receiving intravenous immunoglobulin alone.

Germline V gene sequence: CDR1 MNHNY, CDR2 SVGAGI (reference sequence). The length of the CDR3 is 12 residues. Details on this clonotype: An end of the junction does not agree with germline; a read error may underlie this.

With random hexamers, about 0.45 to 1 ug RNA was reverse transcribed. One entry per CDR3 protein, called by TCRdb with MiXCR from the immunoSEQ multiplex PCR reads. The sample contains about 71,000 distinct CDR3 sequences, roughly 93% of which appear only once. The clonotype was recovered from a human donor with Susac syndrome. This chain links TRBV6-6 with TRBJ1-2; D uncertain. The sample comprised CD4+ T cells from PBMCs. In DNA, the CDR3 is TGTGCCAGCAGTTACTCGGTCCGGGGTTGGGACTTC. Translated, it gives CASSYSVRGWDF.